These 26 T cell receptor beta chains came from one sample sequenced in a study of response to subunit inactivated influenza vaccine. MiXCR, applied by TCRdb to the RT-PCR reads, yields one record per CDR3 protein. The table shows about 240,000 distinct CDR3 sequences, with roughly an eighth occurring only once. The sequenced sample was non-naive T cells sorted from PBMCs, obtained 14 days before vaccination. The receptors originated from a man in his fifties or sixties who received an inactivated influenza vaccine.

CDR3 region: CASRDGQVGPTDTQYF. CDR3 nucleotide sequence: TGTGCCAGCAGGGATGGACAGGTGGGCCCCACAGATACGCAGTATTTT. The chain employs TRBV7-9 and TRBJ2-3; 7 nucleotides match TRBD1. Germline CDR1 SEHNR, CDR2 FQNEAQ (reference sequence). The CDR3 contains 16 residues. After removal of 6 bases from V and 2 bases from J, the junction contained 11 bases not matched to a gene.

The rearrangement links TRBV28 to TRBJ1-3, with 7 bases fitting TRBD1. The CDR3 spans 16 residues. Germline V CDR1 and CDR2: MDHEN, SYDVKM. V lost 3 bases and J lost 1; bases outside the gene matches: 6. The CDR3: CASSFGTGASGNTIYF. The CDR3 nucleotides are TGTGCCAGCAGTTTCGGCACAGGGGCATCTGGAAACACCATATATTTT.

As DNA, the CDR3 is TGTGCCACCGCCTGGGAATTGGGGGCCAACGTCCTGACTTTC. Translating it yields CATAWELGANVLTF. The J gene is TRBJ2-6, the V gene TRBV15; the D is unclear. CDR1 and CDR2 (germline): LNHNV, YYDKDF (reference sequence). This CDR3 is built from 14 residues. V was clipped by 8 bases and J by 4 bases, with 12 bases between them. The whole variable domain, filled in from reference TRBV15 and TRBJ2-6, reads DAMVIQNPRYQVTQFGKPVTLSCSQTLNHNVMYWYQQKSSQAPKLLFHYYDKDFNNEADTPDNFQSRRPNTSFCFLDIRSPGLGDTAMYLCATAWELGANVLTFGAGSRLTVL.

The chain carries TRBV11-2 and TRBJ1-3, with 7 bases matching TRBD1. The CDR3 runs 13 residues. Germline V lookup: CDR1 SGHAT, CDR2 FQNNGV. V lost 5 bases to trimming and J lost 5 bases; unmatched junction nucleotides: 3. The CDR3 reads CASSQQGRNTIYF. The DNA for the CDR3 is TGTGCCAGCAGCCAACAGGGGCGAAACACCATATATTTT. Full variable domain (rest looked up from reference TRBV11-2 and TRBJ1-3): EAGVAQSPRYKIIEKRQSVAFWCNPISGHATLYWYQQILGQGPKLLIQFQNNGVVDDSQLPKDRFSAERLKGVDSTLKIQPAKLEDSAVYLCASSQQGRNTIYFGEGSWLTVV.

The chain combines TRBV28 with TRBJ2-5; D gene ambiguous. CDR3 length: 14 residues. The germline V gene encodes CDR1 MDHEN and CDR2 SYDVKM. Trimming cost V 5 bases and J 5 bases, with 15 bases left between them. The CDR3 loop reads CASSPGPRLETQYF. The DNA for the CDR3 is TGTGCCAGCAGTCCCGGACCGAGGTTGGAGACCCAGTACTTC.

This clonotype was seen ten or more times. The CDR3 sequence is CSALFGQLLGADTQYF. CDR3 nucleotide sequence: TGCAGTGCCTTGTTCGGGCAACTTCTGGGGGCAGATACGCAGTATTTT. The chain is built from TRBV20-1 and TRBJ2-3; D tentatively fits TRBD1 or TRBD2 (5 bases each). V lost 6 bases and J lost 4, with 23 bases in between. This CDR3 spans 16 amino acids. Germline CDR1 DFQATT, CDR2 SNEGSKA (reference sequence).

This clonotype was counted at least ten times. The CDR3 nucleotides read TGTGCCAGCAGCTTTCGGACAGGGAACACCGGGGAGCTGTTTTTT. Translated: CASSFRTGNTGELFF. This chain joins TRBV11-2 and TRBJ2-2; 7 positions match TRBD1. This CDR3 is built from 15 residues. J was trimmed by 1 base and V by 3 bases; bases with no gene match: 2. CDR1 and CDR2 (germline): SGHAT, FQNNGV.

The sample holds a few counts of this clonotype. This rearrangement joins TRBV10-3 to TRBJ1-5, with 8 positions matching TRBD1. CDR3 length: 14 residues. The V segment lost 8 bases and the J segment 1 base; nucleotides outside the gene matches: 4. Germline CDR1 reads ENHRY; CDR2 reads SYGVKD. This CDR3 is CAIADRGSNQPQHF. In nucleotides, the CDR3 is TGTGCCATCGCCGACAGGGGAAGCAATCAGCCCCAGCATTTT.

The rearrangement joins TRBV11-2 to TRBJ1-2; 10 bases match TRBD1. V lost 3 bases to trimming and J lost 2 bases; unmatched junction nucleotides: 3. The CDR3 has 15 residues. Per germline, CDR1 SGHAT and CDR2 FQNNGV. CDR3 sequence: CASSLGQGLNYGYTF. The CDR3 coding sequence is TGTGCCAGCAGCTTGGGACAGGGGCTCAACTATGGCTACACCTTC.

This clonotype has a count of ten or more. The rearrangement links TRBV11-3 to TRBJ2-5, with D perhaps TRBD2 (5 bases). Trimming removed 5 bases at V and 0 bases at J, with 7 bases between. CDR3 length: 13 residues. The germline V gene encodes CDR1 SGHNT and CDR2 YENEEA. The DNA for the CDR3 is TGTGCCAGCAGCCCCGGGAACCAAGAGACCCAGTACTTC. This codes for CASSPGNQETQYF.

This clonotype was seen many times. CDR3 DNA: TGCGCCAGCAGCTTTTCAGGGAGCCAAGCAGATACGCAGTATTTT. It encodes CASSFSGSQADTQYF. This sequence joins TRBV5-1 and TRBJ2-3; D may match TRBD1 or TRBD2 (5 bases each). The CDR3 extends over 15 amino acids. Germline V gene lookup returns CDR1 SGHRS and CDR2 YFSETQ. Trimming took off 2 bases at V and 4 bases at J, with 14 bases between the two ends.

This clonotype was seen ten or more times. This rearrangement joins TRBV20-1 to TRBJ1-5; a possible D gene is TRBD1 (6 bases). V dropped 0 bases and J dropped 0 bases, with 21 bases sitting between them. This CDR3 is 19 amino acids long. Germline V gene sequence: CDR1 DFQATT, CDR2 SNEGSKA (reference sequence). In nucleotides, the CDR3 is TGCAGTGCTAGAGATTCCCATCGGACAGAGCCTTATAGCAATCAGCCCCAGCATTTT. Translating gives CSARDSHRTEPYSNQPQHF.

This clonotype was picked up many times. This sequence joins TRBV14 and TRBJ2-7; 11 nucleotides match TRBD1. The V and J ends lost 4 bases and 3 bases, in that order; junction bases with no gene match: 2. The CDR3 spans 14 residues. The germline V gene encodes CDR1 SGHDN and CDR2 FVKESK. Here the CDR3 DNA reads TGTGCCAGCAGCCTCGGGACAGGGGGCTACGAGCAGTACTTC. As protein: CASSLGTGGYEQYF. Full variable domain (missing parts from reference TRBV14 and TRBJ2-7): EAGVTQFPSHSVIEKGQTVTLRCDPISGHDNLYWYRRVMGKEIKFLLHFVKESKQDESGMPNNRFLAERTGGTYSTLKVQPAELEDSGVYFCASSLGTGGYEQYFGPGTRLTVT.

This chain uses TRBV20-1 with TRBJ1-2; maybe TRBD1 (6 bases). The ends were cut back, 6 bases at V and 5 bases at J, with 22 bases in the middle. Germline assignment: CDR1 DFQATT and CDR2 SNEGSKA (reference sequence). The CDR3 extends over 15 amino acids. CDR3: CSARNYNTGTYGYTF. The CDR3 DNA is TGCAGTGCCAGGAATTACAATACAGGGACTTATGGCTACACCTTC.

V and J are TRBV4-3 and TRBJ1-2, with D tentatively TRBD1 (5 bases). Between the trimmed V and J ends, which lost 0 bases and 6 bases, there was a span of 17 bases. The CDR3 runs 16 residues. Germline V gives CDR1 LGHNA, CDR2 YSLEER. CDR3 sequence (DNA): TGCGCCAGCAGCCAAGATCTGGTAGGGGTAAATAATGGCTACACCTTC. Its translation is CASSQDLVGVNNGYTF.

This clonotype has just one count. J is TRBJ2-2 and V is TRBV7-2; 7 bases match TRBD1. CDR1 is SGHTA, CDR2 FQGNSA, per germline. The CDR3 consists of 15 residues. Trimming at V came to 6 bases and at J to 0 bases, leaving 4 bases not matched to a gene. The CDR3 reads CASSWDRTNTGELFF. Here the CDR3 DNA reads TGTGCCAGCAGTTGGGACAGAACGAACACCGGGGAGCTGTTTTTT.

This clonotype was counted at least ten times. The chain links TRBV12-3 or TRBV12-4 to TRBJ2-5; possibly TRBD2 for D (7 bases). The CDR3 runs to 15 residues. With 5 bases removed from V and 4 bases from J, the gap between germline ends came to 17 bases. CDR3 amino acids: CASSRPRGGRETQYF. In nucleotides, the CDR3 is TGTGCCAGCAGTAGACCGAGGGGGGGGCGAGAGACCCAGTACTTC.

This clonotype appeared a few times. This chain uses TRBV5-1 with TRBJ2-2; D is possibly TRBD1 or TRBD2 (5 bases each). This CDR3 is built from 14 residues. The germline CDR1 and CDR2 sequences are SGHRS and YFSETQ. Deletions cut 4 bases from V and 2 bases from J, with 9 bases between. The CDR3 loop is CASSPWDNTGELFF. The CDR3 coding sequence is TGCGCCAGCAGCCCCTGGGACAACACCGGGGAGCTGTTTTTT.

This clonotype was counted ten times or more. The chain employs TRBV5-1 and TRBJ2-7; 8 nucleotides match TRBD1. The CDR3 has 15 residues. Germline values: CDR1 SGHRS, CDR2 YFSETQ. J lost 1 base, V lost 2 bases, and 5 bases had no gene match. CDR3: CASSLQGGESYEQYF. CDR3 sequence (DNA): TGCGCCAGCAGCTTACAGGGGGGCGAATCCTACGAGCAGTACTTC.

In DNA, the CDR3 is TGTGCCACGACTGGGACAGCCGAAGCTTTCTTT. Amino acids: CATTGTAEAFF. The rearrangement joins TRBV12-3 or TRBV12-4 to TRBJ1-1, with 7 bases matching TRBD1. Trimming cost V 10 bases and J 8 bases; bases outside gene matches: 7. The CDR3 loop spans 11 amino acids.

This clonotype was detected many times. The chain links TRBV6-6 to TRBJ2-5, with 8 nucleotides matching TRBD2. CDR1 is MNHNY and CDR2 is SVGAGI in the germline V gene (reference sequence). This CDR3 is 12 amino acids long. J was trimmed by 6 bases and V by 7 bases; bases with no gene match: 4. The chain's CDR3 is CASTSGSKTQYF. The CDR3 DNA reads as TGTGCCAGCACCAGCGGGAGTAAGACCCAGTACTTC.

Concerning this clonotype itself: Being one base from a much bigger clone, this may be a read error. The chain is built from TRBV27 and TRBJ2-5; D unclear. The V end lost 2 bases, the J end lost 7 bases, and 8 bases lay between the germline ends. This CDR3 contains 12 residues. The V gene's germline CDR1 is MNHEY and CDR2 SMNVEV (reference sequence). The DNA of the CDR3 is TGTGCCAGCAGTTTACCCGGCGGGACCCAGTACTTC. Protein sequence: CASSLPGGTQYF.

This clonotype was seen repeatedly, ten times or more. This chain links TRBV10-3 with TRBJ1-1, with a weak D call TRBD1 (6 bases). V dropped 4 bases and J dropped 0 bases, with 12 bases sitting between them. This CDR3 spans 15 amino acids. Germline lookup yields CDR1 ENHRY and CDR2 SYGVKD. The DNA for the CDR3 is TGTGCCATCAGTGGGAAGGACAGTATGAACACTGAAGCTTTCTTT. It encodes CAISGKDSMNTEAFF.

This clonotype was counted only a few times. The V gene is TRBV20-1, the J gene TRBJ2-3; D is perhaps TRBD2 (7 bases). Trimming took 6 bases from V and 1 from J, leaving 14 bases between them. CDR1 and CDR2 (germline): DFQATT, SNEGSKA (reference sequence). This CDR3 region has 14 residues. CDR3 sequence (DNA): TGCAGTGCCCAACGGGGGGCGGGCACAGATACGCAGTATTTT. Protein product: CSAQRGAGTDTQYF.

The CDR3 DNA reads TGTGCCAGCAGTTTAAGAAGAGGGACCTATGGCTACACCTTC. It specifies CASSLRRGTYGYTF. The chain uses TRBV28 and TRBJ1-2, with D tentatively TRBD1 (5 bases). The V and J ends lost 2 bases and 4 bases respectively, with 11 bases between them. The CDR3 runs 14 residues. Germline V gene sequence: CDR1 MDHEN, CDR2 SYDVKM.

In this sample, this clonotype turned up many times. The chain is built from TRBV12-3 or TRBV12-4 and TRBJ1-5, with D possibly matching TRBD1 (5 bases). The V and J ends lost 5 bases and 1 base respectively, with 15 bases between them. The CDR3 has 16 amino acids. The CDR3 region is CASSPWDLGSNQPQHF. The CDR3 DNA reads TGTGCCAGCAGTCCCTGGGACCTGGGGAGCAATCAGCCCCAGCATTTT.